A selection of T cell receptor beta chains follows, all from one sample in a study of blood T cell repertoires in COVID-19. Sequencing used immunoSEQ multiplex PCR; TCRdb keeps in-frame clones, though not all of them. The sample has approximately 150,000 clones, roughly 80% seen once; the top ten hold roughly 2.3%. The sequenced sample consisted of PBMCs or T cells enriched from blood (not recorded which). Source of these receptors: a man in his forties or fifties with acute COVID-19. Both conserved end residues are part of each CDR3. The D gene is left open where the match is weak. Clone size is shown for a subset of rows, as once, few, many or a class of expanded clone.

-	TRBV7-8	-	TRBJ2-1	CASSLGAGLSYNEQFF	TGTGCCAGCAGCTTAGGGGCGGGGCTGTCCTACAATGAGCAGTTCTTC
few	TRBV7-3	-	TRBJ2-2	CASSSQGLDTGELFF	TGTGCCAGCAGCTCACAGGGTTTGGACACCGGGGAGCTGTTTTTT
-	TRBV5-1	-	TRBJ1-4	CASTAYQFTGNEKLFF	TGCGCCAGCACCGCCTATCAGTTCACGGGGAATGAAAAACTGTTTTTT
-	TRBV28	TRBD1	TRBJ1-3	CASIPGQVTSGNTIYF	TGTGCCAGCATCCCGGGACAGGTCACCTCTGGAAACACCATATATTTT
-	TRBV19	-	TRBJ1-2	CASSIDLPAGVGHGYTF	TGTGCCAGTAGTATAGACCTTCCGGCAGGGGTCGGCCATGGCTACACCTTC
-	TRBV3-1/TRBV3-2	TRBD1	TRBJ1-2	CASSQADRGPAGYTF	TGTGCCAGCAGCCAGGCCGACAGGGGCCCCGCTGGCTACACCTTC
-	TRBV2	TRBD2	TRBJ2-1	CASSPTSGRVEEQFF	TGTGCCAGCAGTCCGACTAGCGGGAGGGTTGAGGAGCAGTTCTTC
-	TRBV12-3/TRBV12-4	-	TRBJ2-5	CASSLRGETQYF	TGTGCCAGCAGTTTAAGGGGGGAGACCCAGTACTTC
-	TRBV6-5	TRBD1	TRBJ1-4	CASRLTGKGEKLFF	TGTGCCAGCAGGTTGACAGGGAAGGGCGAAAAACTGTTTTTT
-	TRBV28	TRBD1	TRBJ1-4	CASSSLGQSFNEKLFF	TGTGCCAGCAGTTCCCTGGGACAGTCTTTTAATGAAAAACTGTTTTTT
once	TRBV19	TRBD1	TRBJ1-5	CASSGPAGGSQPQHF	TGTGCCAGTAGTGGACCCGCAGGGGGAAGTCAGCCCCAGCATTTT
-	TRBV5-5	-	TRBJ1-1	CASSLTAGTEAFF	TGTGCCAGCAGCTTGACCGCCGGCACTGAAGCTTTCTTT
-	TRBV2	-	TRBJ1-2	CASSPGTGGVYTF	TGTGCCAGCAGTCCCGGGACGGGGGGTGTGTACACCTTC
-	TRBV28	-	TRBJ2-1	CASSPGVAVFLGNEQFF	TGTGCCAGCAGCCCCGGGGTAGCGGTTTTCCTGGGGAATGAGCAGTTCTTC
-	TRBV19	-	TRBJ1-1	CASSIATGPLNTEAFF	TGTGCCAGTAGTATAGCAACAGGGCCCCTTAACACTGAAGCTTTCTTT
few	TRBV14	TRBD2	TRBJ2-1	CASSHGLAGYNEQFF	TGTGCCAGCAGCCATGGACTAGCGGGCTACAATGAGCAGTTCTTC
-	TRBV11-2	-	TRBJ2-5	CASSEGVVAETQYF	TGTGCCAGCAGTGAGGGGGTTGTAGCAGAGACCCAGTACTTC
-	TRBV5-1	-	TRBJ2-5	CASSVIAAQETQYF	TGCGCCAGCAGCGTCATAGCGGCTCAGGAGACCCAGTACTTC
-	TRBV28	TRBD2	TRBJ2-1	CASTHSGSSYNEQFF	TGTGCCAGCACCCATAGCGGGAGCTCCTACAATGAGCAGTTCTTC
-	TRBV5-6	-	TRBJ2-7	CASSLDSEQYF	TGTGCCAGCAGCTTGGATAGCGAGCAGTACTTC
few	TRBV6-5	TRBD1	TRBJ1-2	CASSIGTGGLYGYTF	TGTGCCAGCAGTATCGGGACAGGGGGCTTGTATGGCTACACCTTC